This T cell receptor beta chain was identified in a study of T cell changes during pregnancy in multiple sclerosis. V lost 3 bases, J lost 4 bases, and 11 bases lay in between. This CDR3 contains 13 residues. Germline V gives CDR1 SGDLS, CDR2 YYNGEE. Data came from immunoSEQ multiplex PCR; TCRdb stores just in-frame clones and leaves some out. Of about 53,000 clones listed, more than 90% were seen once; the top ten hold 2.5% to 3.5%. This specimen was CD8+ T cells from peripheral blood mononuclear cells, taken before pregnancy. The V and J genes are TRBV9 and TRBJ2-7, with a weak D call TRBD1 (6 bases). This clonotype originated in a female donor with multiple sclerosis, enrolled in a pregnancy study. In nucleotides, the CDR3 is TGTGCCAGCAGCGGACCCAGGGGTTACGAGCAGTACTTC. It is translated as CASSGPRGYEQYF.